These T cell receptor beta chains were read from a single sample in a study of beta chain features in type 1 diabetes. Clones were read by immunoSEQ multiplex PCR, and TCRdb kept only the in-frame ones, dropping some. The sample holds about 170,000 clones, about 8% seen once. The sample consisted of central memory CD4+ T cells from blood. The receptors shown here come from a woman aged 35 to 49 with type 1 diabetes. CDR3s include the opening cysteine and the closing phenylalanine or tryptophan.

>TRBV2
CASSDQASTEAFF
>TRBV2
CASMGDRGEEQFF
>TRBV28
CASVDREGKNIQYF
>TRBV7-8
CASSSQWEQYF
>TRBV18
CASSPLGQGDYEQYF
>TRBV28
CASKGTSNTGELFF
>TRBV30
CAWTGVLGGYTF
>TRBV28
CASSYQVSNQPQHF
>TRBV29-1
CSVVGSGSFETQYF
>TRBV7-9
CASSPEGTEAFF
>TRBV9
CASSPYAGQDNEQFF
>TRBV14
CASSQNRVHGYTF
>TRBV5-1
CASSLQQGKEFF
>TRBV7-2
CASTLGRHRDGYTF
>TRBV18
CASSPTSGSYNEQFF
>TRBV5-5
CATSLPAGSTDTQYF
>TRBV5-1
CASSTLEGAGSPLHF
>TRBV2
CASSPMADTQYF
>TRBV4-3
CASSQRGGPQETQYF
>TRBV27
CASKRITSTDTQYF
>TRBV2
CASSPLAGLTNEQFF
>TRBV29-1
CSVAPGLSTDTQYF
>TRBV18
CASHKGQTRKSYGGEQFF
>TRBV11-2
CASSVGGIDGYTF
>TRBV7-9
CASSLQIPNTEAFF
>TRBV5-8
CASSATGEPFWPQHF
>TRBV28
CASSSPGGGTDTQYF
>TRBV11-2
CASSLIGGTDDGELFF
>TRBV28
CASSLGGAASYQPQHF
>TRBV18
CASSQREGTYEQYF
>TRBV11-2
CASSPGGYSEQFF
>TRBV28
CASSPGLAGVNEQFF
>TRBV28
CASSPQTGAWTEAFF
>TRBV18
CASSPEETQYF
>TRBV4-3
CASSQGQVGETQYF
>TRBV27
CASSLVSGETQYF
>TRBV6-5
CASSSGTEGLHF
>TRBV7-2
CASSPGREGGYTF
>TRBV9
CASSARGPGAIYNEQFF
>TRBV4-3
CASSQDAAGAEDTQYF
>TRBV28
CASSGAGRQYTQYF
>TRBV9
CASSVDATGWGTYGYTF
>TRBV6-6
CAAGGIIYEQYF
>TRBV9
CASSPSGTSGYLEQFF
>TRBV19
CATEGQIDGYTF
>TRBV29-1
CSVSVGGTGDSPLHF
>TRBV30
CAWRSANYGYTF
>TRBV7-7
CASSLNSGGAGTQYF
>TRBV5-6
CASSLGRSNYGYTF
>TRBV15
CATSIGDLGAQPQHF
>TRBV7-2
CASSLPGNPSEQFF
>TRBV2
CASSGLVGGTEAFF
>TRBV7-9
CASSFRRWEGDTEAFF
>TRBV9
CASSVESSGSNEQFF